A selection of T cell receptor beta chains follows, all from one sample in a study of control samples from healthy donors and cancer patients. The protocol was immunoSEQ multiplex PCR, while the TCRdb copy is restricted to in-frame clones and leaves out a portion. Here the sample spans 85,000 to 90,000 clones, 86% being singletons. Sequenced input: blood. The receptors shown here come from a young man in good health. The CDR3 runs from the conserved cysteine through the conserved F or W. D genes are given only for firm matches. Only part of the rows carry a size: once, few, many, or a class if the clone is expanded.

V: TRBV4-2
D: TRBD2
J: TRBJ2-3
size: once
DNA: TGTGCCAGCAGCCAAGAAAAGCGGGGGGGCGGGTATACGCAGTATTTT
CDR3: CASSQEKRGGGYTQYF

V: TRBV24-1
D: .
J: TRBJ1-2
size: .
DNA: TGTGCCACCAGTACGAACAGCTATGGCTACACCTTC
CDR3: CATSTNSYGYTF

V: TRBV24-1
D: .
J: TRBJ2-3
size: .
DNA: TGTGCCACCAGTAGCCTTACCGGACTGACCCAGGGGGATACGCAGTATTTT
CDR3: CATSSLTGLTQGDTQYF

V: TRBV3-1/TRBV3-2
D: TRBD1
J: TRBJ2-7
size: .
DNA: TGTGCCAGCACCGGGGACAGGGGGCTGAACGAGCAGTACTTC
CDR3: CASTGDRGLNEQYF

V: TRBV5-1
D: .
J: TRBJ2-7
size: once
DNA: TGCGCCAGCAGCTCTTCGCTAGGGGGGCTCTCCTACGAGCAGTACTTC
CDR3: CASSSSLGGLSYEQYF

V: TRBV5-1
D: .
J: TRBJ2-2
size: .
DNA: TGCGCCAGCAGCTTCGACAGAAACACCGGGGAGCTGTTTTTT
CDR3: CASSFDRNTGELFF

V: TRBV18
D: .
J: TRBJ2-5
size: .
DNA: TGTGCCAGCTCAACCGTCCTAGGCGAGACCCAGTACTTC
CDR3: CASSTVLGETQYF

V: TRBV14
D: .
J: TRBJ2-2
size: .
DNA: TGTGCCAGCAGCCCGCAGGGGATCGGGGAGCTGTTTTTT
CDR3: CASSPQGIGELFF

V: TRBV11-2
D: .
J: TRBJ2-7
size: medium-sized
DNA: TGTGCCACCTCGCGACGGGGGGCAGGATACGAGCAGTACTTC
CDR3: CATSRRGAGYEQYF

V: TRBV7-9
D: TRBD1
J: TRBJ1-1
size: .
DNA: TGTGCCAGCAGCTTAGTACAGGGGGAGGACACTGAAGCTTTCTTT
CDR3: CASSLVQGEDTEAFF

V: TRBV6-5
D: TRBD1
J: TRBJ1-5
size: once
DNA: TGTGCCAGCAGCCAGGGGGGTTTAGGCAATCAGCCCCAGCATTTT
CDR3: CASSQGGLGNQPQHF

V: TRBV5-8
D: .
J: TRBJ2-3
size: .
DNA: TGTGCCAGCAGCTGGGGGGGGCGTAGCACAGATACGCAGTATTTT
CDR3: CASSWGGRSTDTQYF

V: TRBV27
D: .
J: TRBJ1-2
size: .
DNA: TGTGCCAGCCGGACGTATGAGGGGGTGGACTATGGCTACACCTTC
CDR3: CASRTYEGVDYGYTF

V: TRBV12-5
D: .
J: TRBJ1-6
size: .
DNA: TGTGCTAGTGGTTTGGACTCTACTAATTCACCCCTCCACTTT
CDR3: CASGLDSTNSPLHF

V: TRBV15
D: TRBD1
J: TRBJ1-2
size: once
DNA: TGTGCCACCAGCAGAGGGGGGACAGACTATGGCTACACCTTC
CDR3: CATSRGGTDYGYTF

V: TRBV6-5
D: .
J: TRBJ1-1
size: .
DNA: TGTGCCAGCAGTTACTCCTCACGGCAGGTAGCTGAAGCTTTCTTT
CDR3: CASSYSSRQVAEAFF

V: TRBV6-5
D: TRBD1
J: TRBJ2-2
size: once
DNA: TGTGCCAGCAGCGGAAGGACAGGGAACACCGGGGAGCTGTTTTTT
CDR3: CASSGRTGNTGELFF

V: TRBV4-1
D: .
J: TRBJ2-7
size: .
DNA: TGCGCCAGCAGCCAAGCAGGGGACTCCTACGAGCAGTACTTC
CDR3: CASSQAGDSYEQYF

V: TRBV10-3
D: TRBD2
J: TRBJ2-3
size: once
DNA: TGTGCCATCAGTGAGCTAGCGGGGGGATCGGGGACAGATACGCAGTATTTT
CDR3: CAISELAGGSGTDTQYF

V: TRBV5-8
D: .
J: TRBJ2-7
size: .
DNA: TGTGCCAGCAGCCGGGGGGCAGGCCTAGTCCCAACCTACGAGCAGTACTTC
CDR3: CASSRGAGLVPTYEQYF

V: TRBV5-1
D: TRBD1
J: TRBJ2-2
size: .
DNA: TGCGCCAGCAGCACTTCGACAGGGGGAGACACCGGGGAGCTGTTTTTT
CDR3: CASSTSTGGDTGELFF

V: TRBV30
D: .
J: TRBJ1-1
size: .
DNA: TGTGCCTTTGGACTCTCTCAGAGCACTGAAGCTTTCTTT
CDR3: CAFGLSQSTEAFF

V: TRBV28
D: .
J: TRBJ1-6
size: .
DNA: TGTGCCAGCAGTAAAGGGGCCCTGAGATATTCACCCCTCCACTTT
CDR3: CASSKGALRYSPLHF

V: TRBV5-5
D: .
J: TRBJ2-2
size: few
DNA: TGTGCCAGCAGCTTTGGGGGATTCACCGGGGAGCTGTTTTTT
CDR3: CASSFGGFTGELFF

V: TRBV7-2
D: .
J: TRBJ1-2
size: few
DNA: TGTGCCAGCAGCCAGCGGACGGGGAACTATGGCTACACCTTC
CDR3: CASSQRTGNYGYTF

V: TRBV5-1
D: .
J: TRBJ2-1
size: .
DNA: TGCGCCAGCAGCTGGGGCCAGGGGGGTAGTATCTACAATGAGCAGTTCTTC
CDR3: CASSWGQGGSIYNEQFF

V: TRBV15
D: .
J: TRBJ1-5
size: .
DNA: TGTGCCACCAGCACGAACCCAGGGGGCAATCAGCCCCAGCATTTT
CDR3: CATSTNPGGNQPQHF

V: TRBV3-1/TRBV3-2
D: .
J: TRBJ1-6
size: .
DNA: TGTGCCAGCAGCCAAGCACCCCCCCTTTCACCCCTCCACTTT
CDR3: CASSQAPPLSPLHF

V: TRBV25-1
D: .
J: TRBJ2-7
size: .
DNA: TGTGCCAGCAGTGAAGGGTGGGGGACCTCCTACGAGCAGTACTTC
CDR3: CASSEGWGTSYEQYF

V: TRBV18
D: TRBD2
J: TRBJ2-5
size: .
DNA: TGTGCCAGCGTTACTAGCGAGCTAGAGACCCAGTACTTC
CDR3: CASVTSELETQYF

V: TRBV12-3/TRBV12-4
D: .
J: TRBJ1-4
size: once
DNA: TGTGCCAGCAGTTTAACGGGGGCCAAACTGTTTTTT
CDR3: CASSLTGAKLFF

V: TRBV24-1
D: TRBD1
J: TRBJ1-2
size: .
DNA: TGTGCCACCAGTGATTTGGGCAGGGGGTCGGACGGCTACACCTTC
CDR3: CATSDLGRGSDGYTF

V: TRBV5-1
D: TRBD2
J: TRBJ2-7
size: .
DNA: TGCGCCAGCAGCTTGCCCGGGACTAGCGGCTACGAGCAGTACTTC
CDR3: CASSLPGTSGYEQYF

V: TRBV30
D: TRBD1
J: TRBJ1-3
size: .
DNA: TGTGCCGGCCAGGGGGCCTCTGGAAACACCATATATTTT
CDR3: CAGQGASGNTIYF

V: TRBV5-1
D: TRBD2
J: TRBJ2-2
size: .
DNA: TGCGCCAGCAGCCTGAGGACTAGCGGGACGAACACCGGGGAGCTGTTTTTT
CDR3: CASSLRTSGTNTGELFF

V: TRBV7-2
D: .
J: TRBJ2-2
size: .
DNA: TGTGCCAGCAGCTTAGCTCGCACCGGGGAGCTGTTTTTT
CDR3: CASSLARTGELFF

V: TRBV6-1
D: .
J: TRBJ1-6
size: .
DNA: TGTGCCAGCAGTGAAGTTATGCAGGGTGGGAATAATTCACCCCTCCACTTT
CDR3: CASSEVMQGGNNSPLHF

V: TRBV5-1
D: .
J: TRBJ1-3
size: .
DNA: TGCGCCAGCAGCTTGGCGAGCTTGAGCCTCTCTGGAAACACCATATATTTT
CDR3: CASSLASLSLSGNTIYF

V: TRBV5-4
D: .
J: TRBJ2-3
size: .
DNA: TGTGCCAGCAGCTTGGATGGGGTGGACAGTTTGATAACGCAGTATTTT
CDR3: CASSLDGVDSLITQYF

V: TRBV5-6
D: .
J: TRBJ2-1
size: .
DNA: TGTGCCAGCAGCCTCGGGACGGTCGACAATGAGCAGTTCTTC
CDR3: CASSLGTVDNEQFF

V: TRBV12-2
D: .
J: TRBJ2-5
size: .
DNA: TGTGCAAGTCGCCCGGGAGCCGGGACCCAGTACTTC
CDR3: CASRPGAGTQYF

V: TRBV23-1
D: .
J: TRBJ1-1
size: .
DNA: TGCGCCAGCAGCTCAACAGGGCCGAACACTGAAGCTTTCTTT
CDR3: CASSSTGPNTEAFF

V: TRBV19
D: .
J: TRBJ1-5
size: .
DNA: TGTGCCAGTATGTGGGGCCCGTTCAATCAGCCCCAGCATTTT
CDR3: CASMWGPFNQPQHF

V: TRBV19
D: TRBD1
J: TRBJ1-6
size: once
DNA: TGTGCCAGTAGCCGCCGGGACAGGGCTTCACCCCTCCACTTT
CDR3: CASSRRDRASPLHF

V: TRBV7-6
D: .
J: TRBJ1-2
size: .
DNA: TGTGCCAGCAGGATCGACAATAACTATGGCTACACCTTC
CDR3: CASRIDNNYGYTF

V: TRBV12-5
D: .
J: TRBJ1-4
size: .
DNA: TGTGCTAGTGGACCAGGTTATGGGTCTGCAACTAATGAAAAACTGTTTTTT
CDR3: CASGPGYGSATNEKLFF

V: TRBV6-5
D: TRBD1
J: TRBJ1-2
size: .
DNA: TGTGCCAGCAGTTTTTCGACAGGGAGAGGCTACACCTTC
CDR3: CASSFSTGRGYTF